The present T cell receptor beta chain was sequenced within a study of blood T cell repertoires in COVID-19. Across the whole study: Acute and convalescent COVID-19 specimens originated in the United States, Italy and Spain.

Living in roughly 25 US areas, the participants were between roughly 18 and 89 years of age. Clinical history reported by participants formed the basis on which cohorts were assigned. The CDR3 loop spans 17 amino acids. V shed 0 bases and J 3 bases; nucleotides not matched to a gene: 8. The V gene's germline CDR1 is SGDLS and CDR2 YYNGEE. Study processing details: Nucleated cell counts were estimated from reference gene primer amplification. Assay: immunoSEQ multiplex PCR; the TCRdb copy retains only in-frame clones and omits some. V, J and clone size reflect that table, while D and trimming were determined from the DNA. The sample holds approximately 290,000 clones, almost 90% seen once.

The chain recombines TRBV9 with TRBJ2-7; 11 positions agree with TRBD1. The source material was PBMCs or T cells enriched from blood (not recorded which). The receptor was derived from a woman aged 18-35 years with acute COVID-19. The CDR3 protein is CASSVGDRGIEGYEQYF. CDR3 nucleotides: TGTGCCAGCAGCGTAGGGGACAGGGGGATTGAGGGCTACGAGCAGTACTTC.